The 9 T cell receptor beta chains below come from one sample, sequenced in a study of T-cell memory formation after mild COVID-19. TCRdb redid the calling of the 5' RACE reads with MiXCR, one entry per CDR3 protein. There are under 200,000 distinct CDR3 sequences in the sample; over 10% occur only once, and approximately 3.6% lies in the top ten. Sequencing was carried out using PBMCs or a T cell subset sorted from them (not recorded which). These receptors were taken from a man between 18 and 35 years old who had mild COVID-19 (a few samples of this study predate the infection). Cell type and time point are not known.

The sample holds a few counts of this clonotype. This sequence joins TRBV12-3 or TRBV12-4 and TRBJ2-3; unclear D gene. Trimming pared 6 bases from V and 4 bases from J, leaving 14 bases between. This CDR3 is built from 14 residues. CDR3 residues: CASSSGSPADTQYF. The CDR3 coding sequence is TGTGCCAGCAGCTCCGGGTCCCCGGCAGATACGCAGTATTTT.

Ten or more counts support this clonotype. The chain joins TRBV4-3 to TRBJ1-6; D is possibly TRBD1 (6 bases). V was clipped by 2 bases and J by 8 bases, with 16 bases between them. The CDR3 is made up of 16 amino acids. Germline V lookup: CDR1 LGHNA, CDR2 YSLEER. The CDR3, as DNA: TGCGCCAGCAGCCAAATTCAGGGGCCAAGGGATTCACCCCTCCACTTT. This translates into CASSQIQGPRDSPLHF.

This clonotype has only a few counts. The J gene is TRBJ2-1, the V gene TRBV3-1; D perhaps matches TRBD2 (5 bases). Trimming stripped 4 bases from V and 7 bases from J, with 17 bases between. Germline values: CDR1 LGHDT, CDR2 YNNKEL (reference sequence). The CDR3 runs 15 residues. The CDR3: CASSPRDMDWNEQFF. In DNA, the CDR3 is TGTGCCAGCAGCCCGCGAGACATGGACTGGAATGAGCAGTTCTTC.

The rearrangement links TRBV28 to TRBJ1-4, with D uncertain. Germline CDR1 is MDHEN and CDR2 is SYDVKM. Trimming took off 8 bases at V and 8 bases at J, with 18 bases between the two ends. The CDR3 runs to 14 residues. As DNA, the CDR3 is TGTGCCAGCGGCCTGGCAGGACGAGACGAAAAACTGTTTTTT. Encoded protein: CASGLAGRDEKLFF.

This chain connects TRBV5-1 to TRBJ2-1, with 9 positions matching TRBD1. With 4 bases clipped from V and 7 bases from J, the junction kept 9 bases outside the gene matches. The germline V gene encodes CDR1 SGHRS and CDR2 YFSETQ. The CDR3 totals 15 residues. The CDR3 DNA reads TGCGCCAGCAGCACTGGGACAGGGATGGGGAATGAGCAGTTCTTC. Translation gives CASSTGTGMGNEQFF.

This clonotype was seen more than once but under ten times. The gene calls are TRBV4-1 and TRBJ1-5; D possibly corresponds to TRBD1 (5 bases). Trimming stripped 1 base from V and 9 bases from J, with 13 bases between. The CDR3 loop spans 14 amino acids. Germline CDR1 is MGHRA and CDR2 is YSYEKL. The DNA for the CDR3 is TGCGCCAGCAGCCAAGTTGACCGGGACTCGCCCCAGCATTTT. It is translated as CASSQVDRDSPQHF.

This clonotype has a handful of counts. CDR3 sequence (DNA): TGTGCCACCAGTGAACCCGGCCATAGGGACGGTGAGCAGTTCTTC. This gives the protein CATSEPGHRDGEQFF. The chain links TRBV24-1 to TRBJ2-1; D tentatively reads TRBD1 or TRBD2 (5 bases each). The V gene lost 4 bases and the J gene lost 9 bases, with 18 bases spanning the gap. Germline values: CDR1 KGHDR, CDR2 SFDVKD. This CDR3 region has 15 residues.

This clonotype showed up just a few times. The V call is TRBV4-3, the J call TRBJ1-3; D call uncertain. Trimming cost V 4 bases and J 9 bases, with 13 bases left between them. The germline CDR1 and CDR2 sequences are LGHNA and YSLEER. The CDR3 runs to 13 residues. This chain's CDR3 is CASSLLGSGTIYF. The CDR3 nucleotides are TGCGCCAGCAGCCTTCTGGGGTCGGGCACCATATATTTT.

The DNA for the CDR3 is TGTGCCAGCAGTTTCGAAGGCATGGACAATCAGCCCCAGCATTTT. Its translation: CASSFEGMDNQPQHF. The gene calls are TRBV27 and TRBJ1-5; D remains ambiguous. Per germline, CDR1 MNHEY and CDR2 SMNVEV (reference sequence). The CDR3 length is 15 residues. V lost 3 bases and J lost 3, with 12 bases in between.